The 25 T cell receptor beta chains presented below share a single source sample, sequenced in a study of a mutant IDH1 vaccine in newly diagnosed glioma. Time point given: week 5, during vaccination. A single vaccine dose contained 300 ug of mutant IDH1 20-mer peptide, and topical imiquimod was used with it. The table came from immunoSEQ multiplex PCR; TCRdb's copy has only in-frame clones and leaves some out. The table records 45,000 to 55,000 clones, over 75% of them present only once. Their antigen targets remain unknown. The sequences come from PBMCs, collected from a glioma patient whose treatment included an IDH1 peptide vaccine. The receptors were sampled from a woman between 35 and 50 years old with glioma.

The chain combines TRBV9 with TRBJ1-4, with a tentative D call TRBD1 (5 bases). V was cut by 7 bases and J by 6 bases, with 10 bases left in between. The germline CDR1 and CDR2 sequences are SGDLS and YYNGEE. The CDR3 extends over 12 amino acids. The CDR3 spells CASRGGDEKLFF. The CDR3 bases are TGTGCCAGCCGGGGGGGAGATGAAAAACTGTTTTTT.

This chain joins TRBV7-2 and TRBJ1-6; 8 positions agree with TRBD1. Germline V gives CDR1 SGHTA, CDR2 FQGNSA. The CDR3 consists of 14 residues. With 4 bases clipped from V and 9 bases from J, the junction kept 5 bases outside the gene matches. The CDR3: CASSWTGLASPLHF. In DNA, the CDR3 is TGTGCCAGCAGCTGGACAGGGTTGGCTTCACCCCTCCACTTT.

This clone showed up just a few times. This chain joins TRBV30 and TRBJ1-1; weak D call: TRBD1 (6 bases). The CDR3 runs 17 residues. The V gene's germline CDR1 is GTSNPN and CDR2 SVGIG (reference sequence). Trimming pared 2 bases from V and 0 bases from J, leaving 19 bases between. The CDR3 DNA follows: TGTGCCTGGAGTCTTTACGGGGGGCAGACGGTGAACACTGAAGCTTTCTTT. As protein: CAWSLYGGQTVNTEAFF.

The V and J genes are TRBV19 and TRBJ2-5, with TRBD2 matching over 13 bases. The CDR3 has 17 amino acids. The junction had 8 bases not matched to a gene; V was cut back by 5 bases and J by 2 bases. The germline V gene encodes CDR1 LNHDA and CDR2 SQIVND (reference sequence). The CDR3 region has the DNA TGTGCCAGTAGTGCAAACAGGGGACTAGCGGGGCAAGAGACCCAGTACTTC. As protein: CASSANRGLAGQETQYF.

The rearrangement uses TRBV30 and TRBJ1-6; TRBD1 is a possible D gene (6 bases). V was cut by 7 bases and J by 10 bases, with 23 bases left in between. This CDR3 is built from 15 residues. Germline loops: CDR1 GTSNPN, CDR2 SVGIG (reference sequence). The CDR3 region is CASTTLQGIGSPLHF. CDR3 bases: TGTGCCTCCACCACCTTACAGGGTATTGGCTCACCCCTCCACTTT.

This clone has just a few counts. CDR3 nucleotide sequence: TGTGCCAGCAGCGTGGGACAGGGTTACACTGAAGCTTTCTTT. Encoded protein: CASSVGQGYTEAFF. J is TRBJ1-1 and V is TRBV7-9; 9 bases line up with TRBD1. V dropped 5 bases and J dropped 3; count of bases not matched to a gene: 4. The CDR3 has 14 residues. Germline CDR1 is SEHNR and CDR2 is FQNEAQ (reference sequence).

The chain combines TRBV13 with TRBJ2-3; D unclear. Germline-derived CDR1 and CDR2 are PRHDT and FYEKMQ (reference sequence). Trimming took off 5 bases at V and 9 bases at J, with 15 bases between the two ends. The CDR3 is made up of 13 amino acids. CDR3 nucleotides: TGTGCCAGCAGCCGTGCAGGTTCCATCACGCAGTATTTT. Translated, it gives CASSRAGSITQYF.

Only one count was recorded for this clone. The V gene is TRBV9, the J gene TRBJ2-3; TRBD2 might be the D (5 bases). The germline V and J ends were trimmed by 2 bases and 5 bases, with 24 bases remaining between them. Germline assignment: CDR1 SGDLS and CDR2 YYNGEE. The CDR3 contains 18 residues. Here the CDR3 reads CASSVPIKRLLVRDTQYF. The CDR3 DNA reads TGTGCCAGCAGCGTCCCCATCAAGCGGCTTCTGGTGAGAGATACGCAGTATTTT.

The sample holds one count of this clone. The rearrangement links TRBV7-2 to TRBJ1-1; TRBD1 is a possible D gene (6 bases). V was shortened by 5 bases and J by 5 bases, with 21 bases between the two germline ends. The germline gives CDR1 SGHTA, CDR2 FQGNSA. The CDR3 has 16 amino acids. The CDR3 loop reads CASSTLGGAGRTEAFF. CDR3 coding DNA: TGTGCCAGCAGCACCCTGGGGGGGGCCGGGAGGACTGAAGCTTTCTTT.

J is TRBJ1-4 and V is TRBV30; D remains unclear. CDR3 size: 15 residues. V lost 1 base and J lost 4, with 13 bases in between. CDR1 is GTSNPN and CDR2 is SVGIG in the germline V gene (reference sequence). In DNA form, the CDR3 reads TGTGCCTGGAGTGCCACCCTTCCCCGTAATGAAAAACTGTTTTTT. Translation gives CAWSATLPRNEKLFF.

The gene calls are TRBV29-1 and TRBJ2-5; 15 nucleotides match TRBD2. The CDR3 is 16 residues long. J lost 1 base, V lost 7 bases, and 7 bases had no gene match. The germline V gene encodes CDR1 SQVTM and CDR2 ANQGSEA. The CDR3 protein is CSAPGLAGGSQETQYF. CDR3 DNA: TGCAGCGCACCGGGACTAGCGGGGGGCTCCCAAGAGACCCAGTACTTC.

The gene calls are TRBV6-5 and TRBJ1-3; no reliable D call. V was clipped by 7 bases and J by 0 bases, with 10 bases between them. The CDR3 has 14 amino acids. CDR1 and CDR2 from the germline V gene are MNHEY and SVGAGI. CDR3 coding DNA: TGTGCCAGCACGCCATTCCGCTCTGGAAACACCATATATTTT. This sequence encodes CASTPFRSGNTIYF.

This chain links TRBV13 with TRBJ1-3; perhaps TRBD1 as D (5 bases). The CDR3 spans 15 residues. Trimming cost V 5 bases and J 3 bases, with 14 bases left between them. Germline CDR1 and CDR2: PRHDT and FYEKMQ (reference sequence). CDR3 protein: CASSPSGVHGNTIYF. CDR3 in DNA: TGTGCCAGCAGCCCGTCGGGGGTTCATGGAAACACCATATATTTT. Together with reference TRBV13 and TRBJ1-3, the CDR3 gives the full variable domain: AAGVIQSPRHLIKEKRETATLKCYPIPRHDTVYWYQQGPGQDPQFLISFYEKMQSDKGSIPDRFSAQQFSDYHSELNMSSLELGDSALYFCASSPSGVHGNTIYFGEGSWLTVV.

In DNA, the CDR3 is TGCAGTGCTAGGGAGTATACGCAGTATTTT. Translated, it gives CSAREYTQYF. The gene calls are TRBV20-1 and TRBJ2-3, with unresolved D. CDR3 length: 10 residues. The V end was cut by 3 bases, the J end by 7 bases, with 5 bases between. Germline-derived CDR1 and CDR2 are DFQATT and SNEGSKA (reference sequence).

J is TRBJ2-5 and V is TRBV18; 7 nucleotides line up with TRBD1. V trimming: 1 base; J trimming: 3 bases; junction bases outside the gene matches: 5. Germline assignment: CDR1 KGHSH and CDR2 LQKENI. The CDR3 extends over 15 amino acids. CDR3 coding DNA: TGTGCCAGCTCACCACGGGACAGATACGAAGAGACCCAGTACTTC. Translation: CASSPRDRYEETQYF. The variable domain in full, completed from reference TRBV18 and TRBJ2-5, reads NAGVMQNPRHLVRRRGQEARLRCSPMKGHSHVYWYRQLPEEGLKFMVYLQKENIIDESGMPKERFSAEFPKEGPSILRIQQVVRGDSAAYFCASSPRDRYEETQYFGPGTRLLVL.

This clone was observed a few times. In nucleotides, the CDR3 is TGTGCCAGCAGCTTAGACAAGGGGGCCAACGTCCTGACTTTC. It encodes CASSLDKGANVLTF. This chain links TRBV7-2 with TRBJ2-6; no clear D gene. Germline assignment: CDR1 SGHTA and CDR2 FQGNSA. This CDR3 is built from 14 residues. The V and J ends lost 1 base and 4 bases respectively, with 5 bases between them.

This chain joins TRBV19 and TRBJ1-2; no definite D call. The CDR3 runs to 14 residues. V lost 0 bases and J 7 bases, leaving 12 bases between the germline ends. Germline V CDR1 and CDR2: LNHDA, SQIVND (reference sequence). The CDR3 protein is CASSIDRARSGYTF. The CDR3 region has the DNA TGTGCCAGTAGTATAGATCGTGCCCGAAGTGGCTACACCTTC.

The chain carries TRBV27 and TRBJ2-1; D remains ambiguous. Germline values: CDR1 MNHEY, CDR2 SMNVEV (reference sequence). With 2 bases removed from V and 0 bases from J, the gap between germline ends came to 8 bases. The CDR3 is 15 residues long. The CDR3 here is CASSLRSPSYNEQFF. As DNA, the CDR3 is TGTGCCAGCAGTTTAAGGTCACCCTCCTACAATGAGCAGTTCTTC.

In this sample, this clone turned up a few times. The chain carries TRBV27 and TRBJ1-1, with D unresolved. Germline CDR1 is MNHEY and CDR2 is SMNVEV (reference sequence). The V end lost 0 bases, the J end lost 1 base, and 3 bases lay between the germline ends. The CDR3 loop spans 13 amino acids. The DNA of the CDR3 is TGTGCCAGCAGTTTATCGCGGAACACTGAAGCTTTCTTT. Its protein product is CASSLSRNTEAFF.

As for this clone: Sequence at one end of the junction differs from germline and may be a read error. The rearrangement links TRBV7-7 to TRBJ2-5; TRBD2 aligns across 7 bases. The CDR3 is 13 residues long. CDR1 is SSHAT, CDR2 FNYEAQ, per germline (reference sequence). The CDR3 DNA is TGTGCTAGCAGCTCCGGGGGGTACGAGACCCAGTACTTC. Translated: CASSSGGYETQYF.

The V gene is TRBV27, the J gene TRBJ1-6; D is unclear. V lost 11 bases and J 7 bases, leaving 15 bases between the germline ends. The CDR3 contains 13 residues. Per germline, CDR1 MNHEY and CDR2 SMNVEV (reference sequence). DNA for the CDR3: TGTGCCGATCTGGTAGGGTTGAATTCACCCCTCCACTTT. It translates to CADLVGLNSPLHF.

The chain couples TRBV4-1 to TRBJ1-5; D is undetermined. Trimming removed 1 base from V and 0 bases from J, with 10 bases in between. Germline V gives CDR1 MGHRA, CDR2 YSYEKL. CDR3 length: 16 residues. The CDR3 nucleotides are TGCGCCAGCAGCCAAGGGACTCTAAATAGCAATCAGCCCCAGCATTTT. Translating it yields CASSQGTLNSNQPQHF.

This clone was picked up one time. The chain has TRBV9 and TRBJ2-7; D unclear. The CDR3 has 14 amino acids. CDR1 and CDR2 from the germline V gene are SGDLS and YYNGEE. The V and J ends lost 0 bases and 3 bases respectively, with 10 bases between them. CDR3 in amino acids: CASSVAMGVYEQYF. Written as DNA, the CDR3 is TGTGCCAGCAGCGTAGCTATGGGTGTCTACGAGCAGTACTTC.

The chain combines TRBV30 with TRBJ1-2, with D possibly TRBD1 on 5 matching bases. V lost 5 bases and J 2 bases, leaving 12 bases between the germline ends. Germline loops: CDR1 GTSNPN, CDR2 SVGIG (reference sequence). The CDR3 extends over 13 amino acids. This CDR3 is CAWAVGTNYGYTF. The CDR3 DNA reads TGTGCCTGGGCGGTGGGGACGAACTATGGCTACACCTTC.

This chain uses TRBV5-6 with TRBJ1-1; 8 bases are shared with TRBD1. Per the germline V gene, CDR1 is SGHDT and CDR2 is YYEEEE. This CDR3 has 17 residues. V gave up 3 bases and J gave up 1 base; unmatched junction bases: 11. The CDR3 reads CASSSGLWGQANTEAFF. The CDR3, as DNA: TGTGCCAGCAGCTCGGGCCTTTGGGGACAGGCGAACACTGAAGCTTTCTTT.